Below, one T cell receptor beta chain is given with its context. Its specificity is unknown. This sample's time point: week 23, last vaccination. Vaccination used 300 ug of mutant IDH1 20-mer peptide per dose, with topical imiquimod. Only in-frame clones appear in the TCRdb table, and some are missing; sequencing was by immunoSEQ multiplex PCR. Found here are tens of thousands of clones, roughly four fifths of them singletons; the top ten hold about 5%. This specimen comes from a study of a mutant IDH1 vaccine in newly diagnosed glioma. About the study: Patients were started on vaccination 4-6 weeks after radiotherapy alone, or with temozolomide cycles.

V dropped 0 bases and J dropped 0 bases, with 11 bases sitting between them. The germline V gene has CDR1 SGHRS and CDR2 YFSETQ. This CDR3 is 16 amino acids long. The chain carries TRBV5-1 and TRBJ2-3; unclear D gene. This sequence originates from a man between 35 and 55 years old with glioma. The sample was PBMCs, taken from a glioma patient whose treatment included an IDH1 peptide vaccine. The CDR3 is CASSLGMAASTDTQYF. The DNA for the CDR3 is TGCGCCAGCAGCTTGGGAATGGCAGCTAGCACAGATACGCAGTATTTT.